These T cell receptor beta chains were read from a single sample in a study of glioma-infiltrating T cells after dendritic cell vaccination. This table comes from immunoSEQ multiplex PCR, and its TCRdb copy is limited to in-frame clones, with some not included. The table records about 99,000 clones, more than 80% of them present only once. The source material was blood, sampled before dendritic cell vaccination. The receptor source for this set is a human donor with glioblastoma. CDR3s include the opening cysteine and the closing phenylalanine or tryptophan.

len: 14
j_gene: TRBJ2-5
v_gene: TRBV30
CDR3aa: CAWSASGGAETQYF

len: 16
j_gene: TRBJ2-3
v_gene: TRBV11-3
CDR3aa: CASSPGTSGDPDTQYF

len: 12
j_gene: TRBJ1-2
v_gene: TRBV29-1
CDR3aa: CSVEWAVSGYTF

len: 15
j_gene: TRBJ2-1
v_gene: TRBV6-1
CDR3aa: CASSEAPGGPYEQFF

len: 14
j_gene: TRBJ1-2
v_gene: TRBV11-1
CDR3aa: CASSPEGGLYGYTF

len: 18
j_gene: TRBJ2-2
v_gene: TRBV5-6
CDR3aa: CASSSSHSGGVNTGELFF

len: 14
j_gene: TRBJ1-6
v_gene: TRBV4-2
CDR3aa: CASSQGDRDSPLHF

len: 15
j_gene: TRBJ2-7
v_gene: TRBV6-1
CDR3aa: CASSVTDRGLYEQYF

len: 17
j_gene: TRBJ2-7
v_gene: TRBV5-3
CDR3aa: CARSLVAWGRQTYEQYF

len: 13
j_gene: TRBJ2-5
v_gene: TRBV5-6
CDR3aa: CASSLWQQETQYF

len: 15
j_gene: TRBJ2-5
v_gene: TRBV7-9
CDR3aa: CASSLGDGTGETQYF

len: 14
j_gene: TRBJ2-7
v_gene: TRBV10-3
CDR3aa: CAISERQGVYEQYF

len: 13
j_gene: TRBJ1-1
v_gene: TRBV7-2
CDR3aa: CASSLGVRDEAFF

len: 13
j_gene: TRBJ2-3
v_gene: TRBV5-1
CDR3aa: CASRDSPADTQYF

len: 12
j_gene: TRBJ1-3
v_gene: TRBV7-2
CDR3aa: CASSRWGGTIYF

len: 14
j_gene: TRBJ1-6
v_gene: TRBV6-5
CDR3aa: CASSRGAGESPLHF

len: 13
j_gene: TRBJ2-1
v_gene: TRBV9
CDR3aa: CASSFWRTGEQFF

len: 17
j_gene: TRBJ1-5
v_gene: TRBV4-1
CDR3aa: CASSHRGGGPNNQPQHF

len: 15
j_gene: TRBJ2-5
v_gene: TRBV30
CDR3aa: CAWSVGALKQETQYF

len: 13
j_gene: TRBJ2-1
v_gene: TRBV11-3
CDR3aa: CASSVPTSNEQFF

len: 18
j_gene: TRBJ2-3
v_gene: TRBV5-4
CDR3aa: CASSLIGLAGGSTDTQYF

len: 15
j_gene: TRBJ2-3
v_gene: TRBV18
CDR3aa: CASSRDRASTDAQYF

len: 14
j_gene: TRBJ2-7
v_gene: TRBV5-8
CDR3aa: CASSLGVLAYEQYF

len: 14
j_gene: TRBJ1-6
v_gene: TRBV6-6
CDR3aa: CASSLSDSSSPLHF

len: 15
j_gene: TRBJ2-3
v_gene: TRBV9
CDR3aa: CASSVRAFSTDTQYF

len: 15
j_gene: TRBJ2-4
v_gene: TRBV4-1
CDR3aa: CASSTPGQGAYIQYF

len: 14
j_gene: TRBJ1-4
v_gene: TRBV5-5
CDR3aa: CASSPQGVGEKLFF

len: 14
j_gene: TRBJ2-1
v_gene: TRBV6-1
CDR3aa: CASSALGTTMEQFF

len: 14
j_gene: TRBJ2-1
v_gene: TRBV5-6
CDR3aa: CASSLRTGRNEQFF

len: 15
j_gene: TRBJ1-2
v_gene: TRBV11-2
CDR3aa: CASSSYRGSVYGYTF

len: 13
j_gene: TRBJ1-1
v_gene: TRBV7-9
CDR3aa: CASSSPGSPEAFF

len: 12
j_gene: TRBJ1-2
v_gene: TRBV7-8
CDR3aa: CASSLSGYGYTF

len: 14
j_gene: TRBJ1-1
v_gene: TRBV29-1
CDR3aa: CSDPPGQRNTEAFF